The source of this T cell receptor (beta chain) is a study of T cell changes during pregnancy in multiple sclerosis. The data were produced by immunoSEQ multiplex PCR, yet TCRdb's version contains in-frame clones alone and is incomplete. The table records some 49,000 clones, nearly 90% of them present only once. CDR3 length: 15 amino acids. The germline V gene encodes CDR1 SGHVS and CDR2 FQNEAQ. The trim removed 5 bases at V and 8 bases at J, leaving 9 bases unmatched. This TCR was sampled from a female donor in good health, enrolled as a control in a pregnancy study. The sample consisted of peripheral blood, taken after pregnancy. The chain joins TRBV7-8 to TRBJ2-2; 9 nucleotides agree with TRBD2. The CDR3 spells CASSPYGSGSGELFF. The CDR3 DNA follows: TGTGCCAGCAGCCCGTACGGTAGCGGGAGTGGGGAGCTGTTTTTT. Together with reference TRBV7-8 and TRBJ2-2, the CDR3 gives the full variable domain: GAGVSQSPRYKVAKRGQDVALRCDPISGHVSLFWYQQALGQGPEFLTYFQNEAQLDKSGLPSDRFFAERPEGSVSTLKIQRTQQEDSAVYLCASSPYGSGSGELFFGEGSRLTVL.